The 19 T cell receptor beta chains below come from one sample, sequenced in a study of shared clonotypes between healthy human individuals (dated by TCRdb to 2018 to 2020). Library prep was done by the immunoSEQ multiplex PCR assay. TCRdb limited this immuneACCESS table to in-frame rearrangements with V and J called. A share of clones is missing; checked studies link under half to unresolved V genes, and the rest is unexplained. The table for this sample lists more than 2,000,000 clones; more than 90% of them were counted only once. The ten largest account for roughly 0.14% of the sample. The sequenced sample was naive CD4+ T cells sorted from blood. The cell subset or site label corresponds to: CD45RA+ positively selected. The source of these receptors is a man between 18 and 35 years old in good health.

With regard to this clone: The same CDR3 also results from other DNA sequences found in this sample. The rearrangement joins TRBV18 to TRBJ2-2; D remains ambiguous. Germline V gives CDR1 KGHSH, CDR2 LQKENI. The CDR3 has 12 amino acids. V was pared by 3 bases and J by 4 bases, with 3 bases between. The CDR3 sequence: CASSPSTGELFF. The DNA of the CDR3 is TGTGCCAGCTCACCTTCCACCGGGGAGCTGTTTTTT.

J is TRBJ2-4 and V is TRBV15; D perhaps matches TRBD1 (5 bases). The V end lost 5 bases, the J end lost 9 bases, and 14 bases lay between the germline ends. Per the germline V gene, CDR1 is LNHNV and CDR2 is YYDKDF (reference sequence). The length of the CDR3 is 13 residues. The CDR3 here is CATSGPQRGIQYF. For the CDR3, the DNA is TGTGCCACCAGCGGGCCTCAAAGGGGCATTCAGTACTTC.

As regards this clone: The same CDR3 is also encoded by other DNA sequences in this sample. V is TRBV18 and J is TRBJ1-6; D remains ambiguous. V shed 1 base and J shed 5 bases, with 6 bases lying between them. Per germline, CDR1 KGHSH and CDR2 LQKENI. The CDR3 is made up of 14 amino acids. CDR3: CASSPQGNNSPLHF. The CDR3 coding sequence is TGTGCCAGCTCACCACAGGGTAATAATTCACCCCTCCACTTT.

The chain uses TRBV28 and TRBJ1-5, with 7 bases lining up with TRBD1. The CDR3 runs to 20 residues. Germline loops: CDR1 MDHEN, CDR2 SYDVKM. J lost 5 bases, V lost 2 bases, and 21 bases had no gene match. The CDR3 region has the DNA TGTGCCAGCAGTTTACGGTCTGTTGTATTGACAGGGACGTTGGATCAGCCCCAGCATTTT. Translation gives CASSLRSVVLTGTLDQPQHF.

Comment on this clone: The identical CDR3 is also encoded by other nucleotide sequences in the sample. The chain joins TRBV20-1 to TRBJ1-3; D is unclear. Germline lookup yields CDR1 DFQATT and CDR2 SNEGSKA (reference sequence). The CDR3 loop spans 11 amino acids. Trimming took off 6 bases at V and 0 bases at J, with 3 bases between the two ends. The CDR3 spells CSASSGNTIYF. Written as DNA, the CDR3 is TGCAGTGCGAGCTCTGGAAACACCATATATTTT.

The chain carries TRBV6-1 and TRBJ1-1; D perhaps matches TRBD1 (6 bases). This CDR3 has 13 residues. Germline V gene data show CDR1 as MNHNS and CDR2 as SASEGT. Trimming removed 5 bases at V and 1 base at J, with 8 bases between. Written as DNA, the CDR3 is TGTGCCAGCAGTTCGGACAGGAACACTGAAGCTTTCTTT. This codes for CASSSDRNTEAFF.

The chain joins TRBV6-1 to TRBJ2-7; D is perhaps TRBD1 (5 bases). The CDR3 runs to 12 residues. Trimming stripped 7 bases from V and 2 bases from J, with 9 bases between. Germline lookup yields CDR1 MNHNS and CDR2 SASEGT. The CDR3 nucleotides read TGTGCCAGCATTACGACAGCCTACGAGCAGTACTTC. This sequence encodes CASITTAYEQYF.

The genes are TRBV6-1 and TRBJ1-1, with D perhaps TRBD1 (5 bases). V was trimmed by 8 bases and J by 6 bases, leaving 10 bases between them. The germline gives CDR1 MNHNS, CDR2 SASEGT. The CDR3 has 11 amino acids. CDR3 sequence: CASVDRAEAFF. In DNA, the CDR3 is TGTGCCAGCGTAGACAGAGCTGAAGCTTTCTTT.

This chain connects TRBV6-5 to TRBJ2-3, with D perhaps TRBD1 or TRBD2 (5 bases each). The ends were cut back, 2 bases at V and 6 bases at J, with 15 bases in the middle. The CDR3 is made up of 15 amino acids. Germline V CDR1 and CDR2: MNHEY, SVGAGI. The CDR3 DNA reads TGTGCCAGCAGTTACCCTGCCCAGGGCGGGGATACGCAGTATTTT. Translated, it gives CASSYPAQGGDTQYF.

The rearrangement links TRBV9 to TRBJ1-6, with TRBD1 as a possible D gene (5 bases). Germline V gene sequence: CDR1 SGDLS, CDR2 YYNGEE. Trimming shortened V by 0 bases and J by 10 bases, and 11 bases separated the two germline ends. This CDR3 comprises 14 residues. This CDR3 is CASSVAGVQSPLHF. CDR3 nucleotides: TGTGCCAGCAGCGTAGCGGGGGTCCAGTCACCCCTCCACTTT.

A remark on this clone: The sample has other DNA sequences that encode this CDR3 too. The chain employs TRBV2 and TRBJ2-5; 8 bases line up with TRBD1. V lost 7 bases and J lost 2; bases outside the gene matches: 3. Germline V gives CDR1 SNHLY, CDR2 FYNNEI. The CDR3 consists of 13 residues. The CDR3 spells CASNRGEQETQYF. The DNA of the CDR3 is TGTGCCAGCAACAGGGGGGAACAAGAGACCCAGTACTTC.

A few counts support this clone. V is TRBV5-1 and J is TRBJ1-6; D might be TRBD1 (5 bases). V lost 0 bases to trimming and J lost 10 bases, with 11 bases between them. CDR3 length equals 14 residues. Per germline, CDR1 SGHRS and CDR2 YFSETQ. The CDR3 DNA reads as TGCGCCAGCAGCTTGGCGGGGGACGGGTCACCCCTCCACTTT. This codes for CASSLAGDGSPLHF.

The chain has TRBV6-7 and TRBJ2-3; TRBD2 might be the D (6 bases). TRBV6-7 is an ORF; its function is uncertain. Trimming cost V 6 bases and J 10 bases, with 11 bases left between them. CDR3 length equals 11 residues. As DNA, the CDR3 is TGTGCCAGCAGGACGGGGGTTCCGCAGTATTTT. This encodes CASRTGVPQYF.

This clone was observed a handful of times. The V call is TRBV18, the J call TRBJ1-5; no firm D call. The germline V gene encodes CDR1 KGHSH and CDR2 LQKENI. The CDR3 runs 15 residues. Trimming took 3 bases from V and 5 from J, leaving 14 bases between them. CDR3 nucleotide sequence: TGTGCCAGCTCACCGAAAGGAGGAGGTGATCAGCCCCAGCATTTT. As protein: CASSPKGGGDQPQHF.

The chain has TRBV7-9 and TRBJ2-6, with a possible D match to TRBD1 (6 bases). Germline V gives CDR1 SEHNR, CDR2 FQNEAQ (reference sequence). The CDR3 is 18 amino acids. Deletions cut 7 bases from V and 2 bases from J, with 21 bases between. The CDR3 sequence is CASIPGAGVQPGANVLTF. The CDR3 region has the DNA TGTGCCAGCATCCCGGGTGCAGGGGTCCAACCTGGGGCCAACGTCCTGACTTTC.

The chain links TRBV5-1 to TRBJ2-7; D is ambiguous. Trimming cost V 0 bases and J 0 bases, with 10 bases left between them. In germline, CDR1 is SGHRS, CDR2 YFSETQ. This CDR3 spans 15 amino acids. The CDR3 loop is CASSLGHSNSYEQYF. CDR3 DNA sequence: TGCGCCAGCAGCTTGGGACATTCGAACTCCTACGAGCAGTACTTC. Supplemented by reference TRBV5-1 and TRBJ2-7, the full variable domain reads KAGVTQTPRYLIKTRGQQVTLSCSPISGHRSVSWYQQTPGQGLQFLFEYFSETQRNKGNFPGRFSGRQFSNSRSEMNVSTLELGDSALYLCASSLGHSNSYEQYFGPGTRLTVT.

The rearrangement joins TRBV4-1 to TRBJ2-1, with D possibly matching TRBD2 (5 bases). The germline gives CDR1 MGHRA, CDR2 YSYEKL. This CDR3 has 17 residues. The germline V and J ends were trimmed by 0 bases and 4 bases, with 16 bases remaining between them. For the CDR3, the DNA is TGCGCCAGCAGCCAAGATCGAATACCCCGGGGTTACAATGAGCAGTTCTTC. Translation gives CASSQDRIPRGYNEQFF.

This chain uses TRBV5-1 with TRBJ1-2, with a tentative D call TRBD1 (5 bases). Germline CDR1 SGHRS, CDR2 YFSETQ. V was pared by 0 bases and J by 9 bases, with 21 bases between. The CDR3 consists of 16 residues. The CDR3: CASSLGNTGTEVSYTF. The CDR3 DNA follows: TGCGCCAGCAGCTTGGGGAACACCGGGACGGAGGTGAGCTACACCTTC.

In the case of this clone: The sample contains more than one DNA sequence encoding this CDR3. V usage is TRBV18 and J usage is TRBJ1-1, with TRBD1 matching over 9 bases. This CDR3 contains 15 residues. Germline CDR1 KGHSH, CDR2 LQKENI. V gave up 3 bases and J gave up 1 base; unmatched junction bases: 3. The CDR3 DNA sequence: TGTGCCAGCTCACCTAAACAGGGGGCGAACACTGAAGCTTTCTTT. This codes for CASSPKQGANTEAFF.